This T cell receptor beta chain was sequenced during a study of beta chain features in type 1 diabetes. Whole-study findings and limits: The study found moderately but significantly shorter TCRB CDR3s in all four CD4+ subsets of Type 1 diabetes patients.

Using CD45RO/CCR7/CD25/CD127/CD95/CD27, CD4+ naive, central memory, regulatory and stem cell-like memory cells were sorted. Sorted cells reached over 95% purity in every population. Germline CDR1 reads SGDLS; CDR2 reads YYNGEE. Trimming cost V 0 bases and J 2 bases; bases outside gene matches: 4. This CDR3 contains 16 residues. Expressed TCRB transcripts got sequenced, as all isolated RNA was reverse transcribed. Profiled with immunoSEQ multiplex PCR; TCRdb holds only in-frame clones, not every one. The data hold roughly 300,000 clones, with approximately 15% observed a single time. Notes on this clone: The antigen remains undetermined.

The chain is built from TRBV9 and TRBJ2-3; 9 nucleotides match TRBD2. The sequence came from a man aged 25 to 40 with type 1 diabetes. The sample taken for sequencing was naive CD4+ T cells from blood. In DNA, the CDR3 is TGTGCCAGCAGCGTAGAGGCTAGCGGGGCCACAGATACGCAGTATTTT. It specifies CASSVEASGATDTQYF.